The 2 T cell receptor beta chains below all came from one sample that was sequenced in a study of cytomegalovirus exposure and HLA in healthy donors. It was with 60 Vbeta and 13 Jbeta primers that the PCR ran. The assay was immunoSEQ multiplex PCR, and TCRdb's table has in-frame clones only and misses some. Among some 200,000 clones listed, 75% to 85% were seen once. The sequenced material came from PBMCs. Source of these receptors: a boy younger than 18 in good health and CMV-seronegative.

CDR3 region: CASNAHGQMNTEAFF. The CDR3 nucleotides read TGTGCCAGCAACGCCCATGGACAGATGAACACTGAAGCTTTCTTT. This sequence joins TRBV5-4 and TRBJ1-1; D may be TRBD1 (6 bases). V shed 6 bases and J shed 0 bases, with 15 bases lying between them. CDR1 SGHNT and CDR2 YYREEE come from the germline V gene (reference sequence). The CDR3 covers 15 residues.

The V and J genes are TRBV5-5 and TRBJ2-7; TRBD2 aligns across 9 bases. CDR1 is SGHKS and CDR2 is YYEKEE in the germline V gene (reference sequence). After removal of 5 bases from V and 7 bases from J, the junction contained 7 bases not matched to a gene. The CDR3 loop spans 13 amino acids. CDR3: CASRVAGDREQYF. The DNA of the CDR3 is TGTGCCAGCAGGGTAGCGGGAGACCGGGAGCAGTACTTC.